Below are 3 T cell receptor beta chains sequenced from a single sample in a study of vaccination and CD4 T cells after COVID-19. No antigen has been assigned to these receptors. An Oncomine TCR Beta short-read assay was used to sequence the DNA from cultured CD4+ T cells. TCRdb reprocessed the PCR reads with MiXCR, giving one entry per CDR3 protein. This table holds roughly 6,500 distinct CDR3 sequences, over 20% found once. Treatment meaning: approximately nine-day PBMC culture with coronavirus spike peptide pools or control peptides (ViraFEST assay). Samples of CD4+ T cells were obtained from the unexposed donor before the COVID-19 pandemic (2011-2018). Sequenced sample: CD4+ T cells from blood, cultured in vitro. The receptor set was obtained from a human donor in good health.

This clonotype was detected a few times. The V gene is TRBV2, the J gene TRBJ1-1, with 8 bases that match TRBD1. Per germline, CDR1 SNHLY and CDR2 FYNNEI. The CDR3 extends over 14 amino acids. V gave up 6 bases and J gave up 3 bases; unmatched junction bases: 6. The CDR3 bases are TGTGCCAGCAGAGGACAGGGTACGGACACTGAAGCTTTCTTT. The encoded protein is CASRGQGTDTEAFF.

J is TRBJ2-2 and V is TRBV18; D is unclear. This CDR3 contains 16 residues. V lost 0 bases and J 0 bases, leaving 8 bases between the germline ends. CDR1 is KGHSH and CDR2 is LQKENI in the germline V gene. CDR3 amino acids: CASSPPTFANTGELFF. CDR3 DNA: TGTGCCAGCTCACCACCGACATTCGCGAACACCGGGGAGCTGTTTTTT.

This clonotype has a handful of counts. The DNA of the CDR3 is TGCAGTGCGGGGACAGGGGGCAATCAGCCCCAGCATTTT. It specifies CSAGTGGNQPQHF. The chain links TRBV20-1 to TRBJ1-5; 10 bases line up with TRBD1. The germline CDR1 and CDR2 sequences are DFQATT and SNEGSKA (reference sequence). The V and J ends lost 6 bases and 2 bases, in that order; junction bases with no gene match: 1. This CDR3 spans 13 amino acids.